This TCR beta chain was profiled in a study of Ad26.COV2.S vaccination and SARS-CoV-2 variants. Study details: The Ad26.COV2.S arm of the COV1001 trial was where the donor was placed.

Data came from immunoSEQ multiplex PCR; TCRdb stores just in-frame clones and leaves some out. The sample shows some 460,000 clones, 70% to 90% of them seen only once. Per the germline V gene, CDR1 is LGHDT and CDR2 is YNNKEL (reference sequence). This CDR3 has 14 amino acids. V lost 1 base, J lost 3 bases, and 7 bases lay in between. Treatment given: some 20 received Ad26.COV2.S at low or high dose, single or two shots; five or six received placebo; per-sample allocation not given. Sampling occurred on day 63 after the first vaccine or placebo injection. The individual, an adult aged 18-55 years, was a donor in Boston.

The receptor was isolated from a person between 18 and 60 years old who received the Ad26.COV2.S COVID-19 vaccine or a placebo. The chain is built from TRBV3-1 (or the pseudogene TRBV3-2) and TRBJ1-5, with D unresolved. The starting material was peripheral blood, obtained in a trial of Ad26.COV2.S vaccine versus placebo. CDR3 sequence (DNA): TGTGCCAGCAGCCAAGGACGGCTCAATCAGCCCCAGCATTTT. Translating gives CASSQGRLNQPQHF.